The 20 T cell receptor beta chains in this list originate from one sample, sequenced in a study of early T cells in non-severe SARS-CoV-2 infection. TCRdb fed the 5' RACE reads into MiXCR, producing one record per CDR3 protein. The data show some 91,000 distinct CDR3 sequences, 13% seen once. The sample comprised whole blood. The receptors come from an adult who was a healthcare worker with PCR-confirmed SARS-CoV-2 infection or an uninfected control (not recorded which).

The chain carries TRBV18 and TRBJ2-3, with D perhaps matching TRBD2 (5 bases). Trimming removed 1 base from V and 0 bases from J, with 11 bases in between. In germline, CDR1 is KGHSH, CDR2 LQKENI. The CDR3 has 16 amino acids. In DNA, the CDR3 is TGTGCCAGCTCACCACAGCGGCGCACTAGCACAGATACGCAGTATTTT. Amino acid sequence: CASSPQRRTSTDTQYF. The variable domain in full, completed from reference TRBV18 and TRBJ2-3, reads NAGVMQNPRHLVRRRGQEARLRCSPMKGHSHVYWYRQLPEEGLKFMVYLQKENIIDESGMPKERFSAEFPKEGPSILRIQQVVRGDSAAYFCASSPQRRTSTDTQYFGPGTRLTVL.

The V and J genes are TRBV28 and TRBJ2-1; D possibly corresponds to TRBD2 (6 bases). Per the germline V gene, CDR1 is MDHEN and CDR2 is SYDVKM. Trimming shortened V by 6 bases and J by 10 bases, and 19 bases separated the two germline ends. The length of the CDR3 is 14 residues. CDR3 protein: CASRVSGPLLEQFF. Here the CDR3 DNA reads TGTGCCAGCAGGGTTAGCGGCCCACTCTTGGAGCAGTTCTTC. Complete variable domain (other parts from reference TRBV28 and TRBJ2-1): DVKVTQSSRYLVKRTGEKVFLECVQDMDHENMFWYRQDPGLGLRLIYFSYDVKMKEKGDIPEGYSVSREKKERFSLILESASTNQTSMYLCASRVSGPLLEQFFGPGTRLTVL.

In its sample, this clonotype was seen many times. This CDR3 is CASSSQGNRYTGELFF. The CDR3 DNA reads TGTGCCAGCAGCTCACAGGGAAACCGTTACACCGGGGAGCTGTTTTTT. V usage is TRBV5-4 and J usage is TRBJ2-2, with TRBD1 as a possible D gene (6 bases). The CDR3 totals 16 residues. Trimming shortened V by 3 bases and J by 3 bases, and 15 bases separated the two germline ends. CDR1 is SGHNT and CDR2 is YYREEE in the germline V gene (reference sequence).

The chain uses TRBV28 and TRBJ2-7; the match to TRBD2 covers 7 bases. This CDR3 contains 16 residues. J lost 6 bases, V lost 4 bases, and 15 bases had no gene match. CDR1 is MDHEN and CDR2 is SYDVKM in the germline V gene. CDR3 protein: CASSSVAGAGRGEQYF. The CDR3 DNA reads TGTGCCAGCAGTTCCGTCGCTGGAGCGGGAAGGGGCGAGCAGTACTTC.

This clonotype was seen many times. The V call is TRBV25-1, the J call TRBJ2-3; D not resolved. Trimming took 6 bases from V and 0 from J, leaving 7 bases between them. The length of the CDR3 is 13 residues. Germline V gene lookup returns CDR1 MGHDK and CDR2 SYGVNS. CDR3 protein: CASRNPSTDTQYF. As DNA, the CDR3 is TGTGCCAGCAGGAACCCTAGCACAGATACGCAGTATTTT.

In its sample, this clonotype was seen a few times. The chain joins TRBV4-1 to TRBJ1-5, with no clear D. This CDR3 region has 13 residues. Germline-derived CDR1 and CDR2 are MGHRA and YSYEKL. Trimming took off 4 bases at V and 5 bases at J, with 9 bases between the two ends. The CDR3 sequence is CASSREDDQPQHF. CDR3 nucleotides: TGCGCCAGCAGCCGAGAAGACGATCAGCCCCAGCATTTT.

On this clonotype: The junction differs from germline at one of its ends, possibly a read error. The gene calls are TRBV6-1 and TRBJ1-3; 7 bases fit TRBD1. Germline loops: CDR1 MNHNS, CDR2 SASEGT. The CDR3 runs to 15 residues. The CDR3 region has the DNA TGTGCCAGCAGAGAAGGGACAGTAACTGGAAACACCATATATTTT. Residues: CASREGTVTGNTIYF.

This clonotype came up a few times. V usage is TRBV11-1 and J usage is TRBJ2-2; TRBD1 is a possible D gene (6 bases). Trimming removed 3 bases at V and 0 bases at J, with 8 bases between. This CDR3 spans 15 amino acids. From germline, CDR1 is SGHAT and CDR2 FQDESV (reference sequence). For the CDR3, the DNA is TGTGCCAGCAGCTTGGGACAAACGAACACCGGGGAGCTGTTTTTT. Amino acid sequence: CASSLGQTNTGELFF. The full variable domain, completed using reference TRBV11-1 and TRBJ2-2, is EAEVAQSPRYKITEKSQAVAFWCDPISGHATLYWYRQILGQGPELLVQFQDESVVDDSQLPKDRFSAERLKGVDSTLKIQPAELGDSAMYLCASSLGQTNTGELFFGEGSRLTVL.

In the case of this clonotype: Possible read error: a much larger clone is one base away. This rearrangement joins TRBV28 to TRBJ2-3, with D hard to call. V lost 3 bases, J lost 4 bases, and 11 bases lay in between. The CDR3 totals 14 residues. CDR1 and CDR2 from the germline V gene are MDHEN and SYDVKM. As DNA, the CDR3 is TGTGCCAGCAGTTTTACCGGGTGGTCAGATACGCAGTATTTT. It yields the protein CASSFTGWSDTQYF.

The V call is TRBV7-2, the J call TRBJ1-1; D is undetermined. The CDR3 runs 14 residues. V lost 2 bases, J lost 2 bases, and 9 bases lay in between. The germline gives CDR1 SGHTA, CDR2 FQGNSA. CDR3 amino acids: CASSLLQYNTEAFF. CDR3 nucleotides: TGTGCCAGCAGCTTACTGCAGTATAACACTGAAGCTTTCTTT.

This clonotype was seen ten or more times. The V gene is TRBV7-9, the J gene TRBJ1-5, with D unresolved. CDR3 size: 12 residues. In germline, CDR1 is SEHNR, CDR2 FQNEAQ (reference sequence). V was cut by 1 base and J by 11 bases, with 9 bases left in between. The CDR3 DNA sequence: TGTGCCAGCAGCTTAGAGGCGGCGACCCAGCATTTT. It encodes CASSLEAATQHF.

This clonotype came up a few times. The V call is TRBV2, the J call TRBJ1-2; D perhaps matches TRBD1 (6 bases). This CDR3 has 14 amino acids. V was pared by 10 bases and J by 3 bases, with 18 bases between. Germline V gene data show CDR1 as SNHLY and CDR2 as FYNNEI. This CDR3 is CATQSGASYYGYTF. The DNA of the CDR3 is TGTGCCACACAGTCGGGGGCCTCCTACTATGGCTACACCTTC.

This clonotype showed up many times. This sequence joins TRBV5-1 and TRBJ2-7; 10 positions agree with TRBD1. CDR1 and CDR2 (germline): SGHRS, YFSETQ. This CDR3 has 14 amino acids. The V and J ends lost 7 bases and 5 bases, in that order; junction bases with no gene match: 9. CDR3 in DNA: TGCGCCAGCTGGTCGGGACAGGGGTATAACGAGCAGTACTTC. Protein sequence: CASWSGQGYNEQYF. Using reference TRBV5-1 and TRBJ2-7 for the parts outside the CDR3, the full variable domain is KAGVTQTPRYLIKTRGQQVTLSCSPISGHRSVSWYQQTPGQGLQFLFEYFSETQRNKGNFPGRFSGRQFSNSRSEMNVSTLELGDSALYLCASWSGQGYNEQYFGPGTRLTVT.

The sample holds a few counts of this clonotype. The rearrangement uses TRBV28 and TRBJ1-2, with D uncertain. CDR1 MDHEN and CDR2 SYDVKM come from the germline V gene. The CDR3 extends over 11 amino acids. V lost 6 bases and J 8 bases, leaving 10 bases between the germline ends. The CDR3 DNA is TGTGCCAGCAGGGGGTTTGTGGGCTACACCTTC. Protein product: CASRGFVGYTF.

V usage is TRBV5-6 and J usage is TRBJ1-2; D is undetermined. Germline V gives CDR1 SGHDT, CDR2 YYEEEE. Trimming shortened V by 4 bases and J by 4 bases, and 14 bases separated the two germline ends. The CDR3 has 14 residues. The CDR3 coding sequence is TGTGCCAGCAGCCCCTTACAGCAAGGCTATGGCTACACCTTC. This translates into CASSPLQQGYGYTF.

This clonotype appeared many times. The rearrangement links TRBV6-4 to TRBJ2-2; 9 bases line up with TRBD1. In germline, CDR1 is MRHNA, CDR2 SNTAGT. The J segment lost 3 bases and the V segment lost 4 bases, leaving 0 bases of the junction unmatched. The CDR3 extends over 14 amino acids. CDR3 protein: CASSGTGDTGELFF. The DNA of the CDR3 is TGTGCCAGCAGTGGGACAGGGGACACCGGGGAGCTGTTTTTT.

This clonotype was observed a few times. V and J are TRBV5-1 and TRBJ2-1; TRBD2 matches 8 bases. This CDR3 contains 16 residues. Germline assignment: CDR1 SGHRS and CDR2 YFSETQ. V lost 3 bases and J lost 6; bases outside the gene matches: 11. The chain's CDR3 is CASSWAGLGSLNEQFF. The CDR3 nucleotides are TGCGCCAGCAGCTGGGCGGGACTAGGGTCTCTCAATGAGCAGTTCTTC.

This chain joins TRBV15 and TRBJ1-6, with D possibly matching TRBD1 (5 bases). The V gene's germline CDR1 is LNHNV and CDR2 YYDKDF (reference sequence). This CDR3 spans 14 amino acids. V was shortened by 0 bases and J by 7 bases, with 7 bases between the two germline ends. The DNA for the CDR3 is TGTGCCACCAGCAGAGACAGGGCGAATTCACCCCTCCACTTT. Protein: CATSRDRANSPLHF. The complete variable domain, with remaining parts taken from reference TRBV15 and TRBJ1-6, reads DAMVIQNPRYQVTQFGKPVTLSCSQTLNHNVMYWYQQKSSQAPKLLFHYYDKDFNNEADTPDNFQSRRPNTSFCFLDIRSPGLGDTAMYLCATSRDRANSPLHFGNGTRLTVT.

The gene calls are TRBV29-1 and TRBJ2-7, with TRBD2 as a possible D gene (5 bases). Per germline, CDR1 SQVTM and CDR2 ANQGSEA. V was trimmed by 2 bases and J by 12 bases, leaving 14 bases between them. The CDR3 sequence is 11 residues long. This CDR3 is CSVEQAGLVYF. CDR3 in DNA: TGCAGCGTTGAACAGGCGGGCTTAGTGTACTTC.

The chain carries TRBV18 and TRBJ2-7; D not resolved. V was cut by 6 bases and J by 0 bases, with 24 bases left in between. CDR3 size: 18 residues. In germline, CDR1 is KGHSH, CDR2 LQKENI. This CDR3 reads CASSFGPVLSDSSYEQYF. The CDR3 region has the DNA TGTGCCAGCTCCTTCGGGCCCGTCCTATCAGATAGCTCCTACGAGCAGTACTTC.